The rows below give T cell receptor beta chains drawn from one sample of a study of blood T cell repertoires in COVID-19. Method: immunoSEQ multiplex PCR; TCRdb's copy keeps in-frame clones and lacks some. The sample has some 87,000 clones, just under 85% seen once; the top ten hold approximately 10%. The sequenced material came from peripheral blood. These receptors were taken from an older woman with active or convalescent COVID-19. Both conserved end residues are part of each CDR3. The D gene is left open where the match is weak. Where a row states a size, it is once, few, many or the class of an expanded clone; other rows omit it.

j_gene | v_gene | d_gene | abundance | CDR3aa | CDR3nt
TRBJ2-2 | TRBV10-1 | TRBD1 | . | CASSESGTGPNTGELFF | TGCGCCAGCAGTGAGTCGGGGACAGGACCCAACACCGGGGAGCTGTTTTTT
TRBJ1-3 | TRBV9 | . | . | CASSVLTGFSGNTIYF | TGTGCCAGCAGCGTATTAACAGGTTTCTCTGGAAACACCATATATTTT
TRBJ2-7 | TRBV7-2 | TRBD2 | . | CASSFTSGPLEQYF | TGTGCCAGCAGCTTTACTAGCGGCCCTCTCGAGCAGTACTTC
TRBJ2-5 | TRBV15 | . | . | CATSGPAGAKTQYF | TGTGCCACCAGCGGCCCGGCGGGGGCGAAGACCCAGTACTTC
TRBJ1-5 | TRBV2 | . | . | CASSEQGHNQPQHF | TGTGCCAGCAGTGAACAGGGCCACAATCAGCCCCAGCATTTT
TRBJ2-7 | TRBV5-1 | TRBD1 | . | CASSLATGAHYEQYF | TGCGCCAGCAGCTTGGCTACAGGGGCACACTACGAGCAGTACTTC
TRBJ2-6 | TRBV27 | TRBD2 | few | CASSSLPGGSGANVLTF | TGTGCCAGCAGTTCGCTACCGGGGGGCTCTGGGGCCAACGTCCTGACTTTC
TRBJ1-3 | TRBV7-9 | . | . | CASSLALTVSGNTIYF | TGTGCCAGCAGCTTAGCGCTGACAGTCTCTGGAAACACCATATATTTT
TRBJ2-2 | TRBV5-1 | TRBD1 | . | CASSFTGGKNTGELFF | TGCGCCAGCAGCTTTACAGGGGGAAAGAACACCGGGGAGCTGTTTTTT
TRBJ1-1 | TRBV3-1/TRBV3-2 | . | . | CASSCRGGPWAFF | TGTGCCAGCAGTTGTAGAGGGGGTCCGTGGGCTTTCTTT
TRBJ2-1 | TRBV19 | . | few | CASSTNRFGVVADEQFF | TGTGCCAGTAGTACAAACAGGTTCGGCGTGGTCGCAGATGAGCAGTTCTTC
TRBJ1-4 | TRBV5-1 | TRBD1 | . | CASSLTRGNEKLFF | TGCGCCAGCAGCTTAACCAGGGGGAACGAAAAACTGTTTTTT
TRBJ1-2 | TRBV4-1 | . | . | CASSPHTLAGYTF | TGCGCCAGCAGCCCCCACACCTTAGCTGGCTACACCTTC
TRBJ2-7 | TRBV29-1 | . | . | CSVGRGPSEQYF | TGCAGCGTTGGCAGGGGCCCCTCCGAGCAGTACTTC
TRBJ2-2 | TRBV6-5 | . | . | CASIEAATGELFF | TGTGCCAGCATCGAGGCAGCCACCGGGGAGCTGTTTTTT
TRBJ2-7 | TRBV19 | . | . | CASSTLPGQGYSYEQYF | TGTGCCAGTAGTACCCTACCTGGGCAGGGCTACTCCTACGAGCAGTACTTC
TRBJ1-1 | TRBV5-6 | . | . | CASRLREVTWNTEAFF | TGTGCCAGCAGACTTCGGGAGGTAACTTGGAACACTGAAGCTTTCTTT
TRBJ1-1 | TRBV5-1 | TRBD1 | few | CASSLYGQGDTEAFF | TGCGCCAGCAGCTTATACGGACAGGGTGACACTGAAGCTTTCTTT
TRBJ2-2 | TRBV7-2 | . | . | CASSLVMGRTGELFF | TGTGCCAGCAGCTTAGTTATGGGGAGGACCGGGGAGCTGTTTTTT
TRBJ1-6 | TRBV19 | . | . | CASSIDSAGYSPLHF | TGTGCCAGTAGTATAGACTCCGCAGGGTACTCACCCCTCCACTTT
TRBJ2-2 | TRBV5-1 | TRBD2 | . | CASSLPREAGDTGELFF | TGCGCCAGCAGCTTGCCCCGGGAGGCCGGGGACACCGGGGAGCTGTTTTTT
TRBJ2-1 | TRBV5-5 | TRBD2 | . | CASSSKASGNYNEQFF | TGTGCCAGCAGCTCAAAAGCTAGCGGGAACTACAATGAGCAGTTCTTC
TRBJ2-3 | TRBV5-1 | TRBD1 | once | CASSPLDQGATDTQYF | TGCGCCAGCAGCCCCCTCGATCAGGGGGCAACAGATACGCAGTATTTT
TRBJ2-3 | TRBV6-2/TRBV6-3 | . | . | CASSPLAPHPPISSTDTQYF | TGTGCCAGCAGTCCCCTTGCACCACACCCCCCCATCTCGAGCACAGATACGCAGTATTTT
TRBJ2-3 | TRBV29-1 | . | once | CSSGVGVTDTQYF | TGCAGCTCTGGGGTCGGGGTGACAGATACGCAGTATTTT
TRBJ1-2 | TRBV25-1 | . | . | CASSPAGRVEYGYTF | TGTGCCAGCAGTCCCGCGGGGAGGGTTGAATATGGCTACACCTTC
TRBJ2-7 | TRBV11-3 | TRBD1 | . | CASSLRRRDRKREQYF | TGTGCCAGCAGCTTACGCCGGCGGGACAGGAAAAGGGAGCAGTACTTC
TRBJ2-3 | TRBV27 | TRBD2 | . | CASSFSGGPLDTQYF | TGTGCCAGCAGTTTTTCGGGGGGGCCTTTAGATACGCAGTATTTT
TRBJ2-4 | TRBV9 | . | . | CASSVALRFTESIQYF | TGTGCCAGCAGCGTAGCTCTGCGATTTACAGAGAGCATTCAGTACTTC
TRBJ1-3 | TRBV11-2 | TRBD1 | . | CASSPSGTGVISGNTIYF | TGTGCCAGCAGCCCGTCCGGGACAGGGGTCATCTCTGGAAACACCATATATTTT
TRBJ2-5 | TRBV3-1/TRBV3-2 | . | . | CASSPSASSETQYF | TGTGCCAGCAGTCCCAGTGCATCGTCGGAGACCCAGTACTTC
TRBJ2-7 | TRBV2 | . | . | CASRLRDMAYEQYF | TGTGCCAGCAGGCTCCGGGACATGGCGTACGAGCAGTACTTC
TRBJ1-3 | TRBV10-3 | TRBD1 | . | CAISGTGTGAGNTIYF | TGTGCCATCAGTGGGACCGGGACAGGGGCTGGAAACACCATATATTTT
TRBJ2-7 | TRBV2 | . | once | CASSDPGKIRDYEQYF | TGTGCCAGCAGTGACCCAGGGAAAATCAGGGACTACGAGCAGTACTTC
TRBJ2-1 | TRBV7-2 | TRBD2 | . | CASSSGVTSGAYNEQFF | TGTGCCAGCAGCTCAGGGGTGACTAGCGGGGCTTACAATGAGCAGTTCTTC
TRBJ2-1 | TRBV11-2 | . | . | CASRTARPSSYNEQFF | TGTGCCAGCAGGACCGCCAGGCCAAGCTCCTACAATGAGCAGTTCTTC
TRBJ2-7 | TRBV3-1/TRBV3-2 | TRBD2 | . | CASSQDPRTSFRYEQYF | TGTGCCAGCAGCCAAGATCCCCGGACTAGCTTCCGCTACGAGCAGTACTTC
TRBJ2-5 | TRBV18 | . | . | CASSPPGLETQYF | TGTGCCAGCTCACCACCGGGCTTGGAGACCCAGTACTTC
TRBJ2-7 | TRBV25-1 | TRBD1 | . | CASRMGQGYEQYF | TGTGCCAGCAGGATGGGACAGGGGTACGAGCAGTACTTC
TRBJ1-1 | TRBV7-9 | . | few | CASSFSGYTEAFF | TGTGCCAGCAGCTTTTCGGGGTACACTGAAGCTTTCTTT
TRBJ2-4 | TRBV7-2 | TRBD2 | . | CASSGGAKNIQYF | TGTGCCAGCTCGGGGGGAGCCAAAAACATTCAGTACTTC
TRBJ1-4 | TRBV28 | . | . | CASSFSGSWQAKLFF | TGTGCCAGCAGTTTCTCCGGGAGTTGGCAGGCAAAACTGTTTTTT
TRBJ2-7 | TRBV28 | . | . | CASSSTQTGAYEQYF | TGTGCCAGCAGTTCAACCCAGACGGGGGCCTACGAGCAGTACTTC
TRBJ2-3 | TRBV6-5 | TRBD2 | . | CASRPSGGAGDTQYF | TGTGCCAGCAGACCCAGCGGGGGGGCCGGAGATACGCAGTATTTT
TRBJ2-1 | TRBV19 | TRBD1 | . | CASSPGQGTEQFF | TGTGCCAGTAGTCCGGGACAGGGGACTGAGCAGTTCTTC
TRBJ2-1 | TRBV29-1 | . | . | CSATPVYNEQFF | TGCAGCGCGACCCCAGTTTACAATGAGCAGTTCTTC
TRBJ2-2 | TRBV11-2 | . | . | CASSLTGDTGELFF | TGTGCCAGCAGCTTGACAGGAGACACCGGGGAGCTGTTTTTT
TRBJ2-6 | TRBV18 | . | . | CASSPMTATSGANVLTF | TGTGCCAGCTCACCGATGACAGCTACCTCTGGGGCCAACGTCCTGACTTTC
TRBJ1-2 | TRBV19 | TRBD1 | . | CASSTSATGGGWRGGYTF | TGTGCCAGTAGTACCTCCGCGACAGGGGGCGGTTGGAGAGGTGGCTACACCTTC